The TCR beta chain under discussion was sequenced for a study of cytomegalovirus exposure and HLA in healthy donors. The wider study: Within an early data release were about 90 million unique TCRs drawn from HLA-typed donors. Study-wide results and limits: Common viral pathogens (according to a later analysis) appeared linked to several of the most significant clusters. Analysis was carried out at a later point, and it linked a missense DCLRE1C variant to TCR beta V- and J-gene trimming.

All the people who gave samples were healthy bone marrow donors. A word on this clone: Its target is not known.

This CDR3 is 15 amino acids long. Per germline, CDR1 KGHSH and CDR2 LQKENI. V was trimmed by 3 bases and J by 0 bases, leaving 11 bases between them. Vbeta (60) and Jbeta (13) primers were used in the PCR. TCRdb's table, derived via immunoSEQ multiplex PCR, lists solely in-frame clones and lacks some. Of around 150,000 clones in the sample, 77% were seen once. The chain has TRBV18 and TRBJ1-1; tentative D call: TRBD1 (5 bases). This sequence originates from a woman aged 25 to 39 in good health and CMV-seronegative. Sequencing was performed on PBMCs. CDR3 region: CASSPSGGVNTEAFF. CDR3 sequence (DNA): TGTGCCAGCTCACCCTCCGGGGGGGTGAACACTGAAGCTTTCTTT. The full variable domain, completed using reference TRBV18 and TRBJ1-1, is NAGVMQNPRHLVRRRGQEARLRCSPMKGHSHVYWYRQLPEEGLKFMVYLQKENIIDESGMPKERFSAEFPKEGPSILRIQQVVRGDSAAYFCASSPSGGVNTEAFFGQGTRLTVV.